These T cell receptor beta chains were read from a single sample in a study of immune evolution from preneoplasia to lung adenocarcinoma. The method was immunoSEQ multiplex PCR; TCRdb's version includes in-frame clones alone and lacks a portion of them. The data show thousands of clones, 65% to 80% seen once. The sequencing input was FFPE atypical adenomatous hyperplasia tissue from the lung. These receptors all come from a person between 65 and 79 years old with lung adenocarcinoma. Each CDR3 is given with its conserved first and last residue.

j_call v_call cdr3_aa
TRBJ1-2 TRBV4-1 CASSQDRGSLYGYTF
TRBJ1-1 TRBV30 CAWSLIGYNTEAFF
TRBJ1-5 TRBV28 CASSAGPGSNQPQHF
TRBJ1-3 TRBV4-1 CASSQAGGTIYF
TRBJ2-1 TRBV5-1 CASSAGLAGYEQFF
TRBJ2-7 TRBV11-1 CASSLTGSHEQYF
TRBJ2-2 TRBV19 CASDRTLFTGELFF
TRBJ2-7 TRBV2 CASSARRGSTYEQYF
TRBJ2-2 TRBV11-3 CASRSGQGTGELFF
TRBJ2-1 TRBV19 CASRVFSGSGGEQFF
TRBJ1-1 TRBV18 CASSMQGNTEAFF
TRBJ2-5 TRBV5-1 CASSLSATNGSRETQYF
TRBJ2-5 TRBV30 CAWSWTGGETQYF
TRBJ2-7 TRBV15 CATSRLAGYEQYF
TRBJ2-2 TRBV6-1 CASSTSGRASGELFF
TRBJ1-1 TRBV19 CASSRYTEAFF
TRBJ1-1 TRBV10-2 CASSWTLNTEAFF
TRBJ2-5 TRBV18 CASSRYQAGAFGEETQYF
TRBJ1-4 TRBV9 CASSTFATNEKLFF
TRBJ1-2 TRBV27 CASSRTGVRSGYTF
TRBJ2-1 TRBV12-5 CASGTWDGVNEQFF
TRBJ2-1 TRBV2 CATSPGHEMRSFF
TRBJ2-1 TRBV5-4 CASSAGLAGMWYNEQFF
TRBJ2-5 TRBV5-1 CASSLRLAGPQETQYF
TRBJ2-1 TRBV11-1 CASSRPTSPYNEQFF
TRBJ2-1 TRBV11-3 CASSSQVEQFF
TRBJ1-2 TRBV28 CASTSPGQIYGYTF
TRBJ1-3 TRBV5-5 CASSLTASGNTIYF
TRBJ2-1 TRBV5-1 CASSLLSGEQFF
TRBJ1-1 TRBV7-2 CASSQQKNTEAFF
TRBJ2-7 TRBV18 CASSPVGATYEQYF
TRBJ2-2 TRBV6-4 CASSLGAETGELFF
TRBJ1-2 TRBV10-3 CAARWDRDDLGADTF
TRBJ2-1 TRBV5-1 CASSLDGSGSFF
TRBJ2-2 TRBV7-3 CASSLGQTDTGELFF
TRBJ2-5 TRBV20-1 CSARSETQYF
TRBJ1-1 TRBV27 CASSLRGRGRGHDTEAFF
TRBJ1-5 TRBV19 CASSMLEGGYSNQPQHF
TRBJ2-3 TRBV29-1 CSVAGSESHTQYF
TRBJ2-2 TRBV5-8 CASSLVGQGASRSQNGELFF
TRBJ2-1 TRBV6-1 CAGALAGGQDEQFF
TRBJ2-5 TRBV7-9 CASSLAETQYF
TRBJ2-2 TRBV10-3 CAISESSQLTGELFF
TRBJ2-7 TRBV6-6 CASSYSGDRANF
TRBJ2-1 TRBV7-3 CASSTFPGTSDEQFF
TRBJ2-7 TRBV19 CASSETGTGTYEQYF
TRBJ2-5 TRBV6-1 CASGLAGGIETQYF
TRBJ2-7 TRBV5-4 CASSLGYGAAYEQYF
TRBJ1-4 TRBV5-1 CASSEGAREKLFF
TRBJ1-1 TRBV30 CAWIGKTAMNTEAFF